Listed below are T cell receptor beta chains from one sample, sequenced in a study of T cell responses to AZD1222 COVID-19 vaccine. Clones were sequenced by immunoSEQ multiplex PCR, and TCRdb holds only the in-frame ones, with some missing. The table includes about 150,000 clones, about nine tenths detected once. Sequencing used peripheral blood, obtained on day 0 of AZD1222 vaccination. The receptors derive from an adult in good health. Each CDR3 is given with its conserved first and last residue. Each record gives: V gene, J gene, D gene, CDR3 length, clone size, CDR3 protein, CDR3 DNA. The D gene is left open where the match is weak. Clone size, where shown, is once, few, many, or a class for clones that have expanded.

TRBV18	TRBJ1-2	.	18	.	CASSQSWVITQGDYGYTF	TGTGCCAGCTCACAATCCTGGGTAATCACGCAGGGTGACTATGGCTACACCTTC
TRBV2	TRBJ2-1	.	14	.	CASSVQRGYNEQFF	TGTGCCAGCAGTGTCCAGCGTGGCTACAATGAGCAGTTCTTC
TRBV14	TRBJ1-5	.	18	.	CASSPLRGGRVSNQPQHF	TGTGCCAGCAGCCCCCTCCGGGGCGGGAGGGTAAGCAATCAGCCCCAGCATTTT
TRBV3-1/TRBV3-2	TRBJ2-7	TRBD1	16	.	CASSLLGQGPPYEQYF	TGTGCCAGCAGCCTTCTTGGACAGGGGCCCCCCTACGAGCAGTACTTC
TRBV5-5	TRBJ1-1	.	14	.	CASSLEFGNTEAFF	TGTGCCAGCAGCTTGGAGTTCGGGAACACTGAAGCTTTCTTT
TRBV7-2	TRBJ2-1	TRBD2	16	.	CASSPGGGRSYNEQFF	TGTGCCAGCAGCCCGGGGGGGGGCCGCTCCTACAATGAGCAGTTCTTC
TRBV3-1/TRBV3-2	TRBJ1-2	TRBD1	17	few	CASSQGGGTARGTGYTF	TGTGCCAGCAGCCAAGGAGGCGGGACAGCTCGCGGGACTGGCTACACCTTC
TRBV27	TRBJ2-7	TRBD2	15	.	CASSTSGGGAYEQYF	TGTGCCAGCAGTACCTCTGGCGGGGGGGCCTACGAGCAGTACTTC
TRBV6-1	TRBJ2-3	TRBD2	17	.	CASSVGSGWGSTDTQYF	TGTGCCAGCAGTGTGGGTAGCGGGTGGGGTTCCACAGATACGCAGTATTTT
TRBV5-4	TRBJ1-3	.	14	.	CASSLGDPGNTIYF	TGTGCCAGCAGCTTGGGGGATCCTGGAAACACCATATATTTT